This record concerns one TCR beta chain sequence. The antigen remains undetermined. Investigators excluded patients with uncontrolled infection, other autoimmune disease, pregnancy or lactation. It was less than 13 ml of fresh peripheral blood that supplied the PBMCs. Losses at the gene ends were 8 bases for V and 6 bases for J; bases not matched to a gene: 9. CDR1 and CDR2 (germline): SGHRS, YFSETQ. The CDR3 runs to 14 residues. These data are taken from a study of T cells in Graves' hyperthyroidism and ophthalmopathy. Amplified TCR beta CDR3 regions came from RNA transcripts. TCR CDR3 regions were first amplified by RT-PCR with HTBI primers. A single record per CDR3 protein comes from TCRdb applying MiXCR to the multiplex PCR reads. The top ten hold roughly 7.4% of the sample, which has about 420,000 distinct CDR3 sequences, around 16% seen once. Notes on the study in general: Ophthalmopathy, as predicted by the model, came a median about six months after the prediction. Researchers found most expanded thyroid clonotypes above 0.001 in blood as well.

The chain has TRBV5-1 and TRBJ2-1, with 9 bases identical to TRBD2. Source material: blood. This TCR came from a young woman with Graves' hyperthyroidism. CDR3 bases: TGCGCCAGTGAGTGGACTAGCGCAAGCAATGAGCAGTTCTTC. Its translation is CASEWTSASNEQFF.